These 12 T cell receptor beta chains were all obtained from the same sample, sequenced in a study of T cells in Graves' hyperthyroidism and ophthalmopathy. RNA transcripts were the template for amplifying TCR beta CDR3 regions. First-round RT-PCR with HTBI primers amplified the TCR CDR3 region. TCRdb re-called the multiplex PCR reads with MiXCR, one entry per CDR3 protein. The profile shows hundreds of thousands of distinct CDR3 sequences, around a sixth of them singletons. Material: blood. The source is a woman in her late teens or twenties with Graves' hyperthyroidism.

This clonotype was detected ten times or more. DNA of the CDR3: TGTGCCAGCAGCTTACATACTACGGAGACCCAGTACTTC. This codes for CASSLHTTETQYF. This chain joins TRBV7-6 and TRBJ2-5; D call uncertain. This CDR3 spans 13 amino acids. CDR1 and CDR2 (germline): SGHVS, FNYEAQ. V lost 2 bases and J lost 5, with 9 bases in between.

V is TRBV18 and J is TRBJ1-5; TRBD1 matches at 9 bases. V shed 4 bases, J shed 7 bases, and the junction held 11 bases outside the gene matches. The CDR3 totals 16 residues. Germline-derived CDR1 and CDR2 are KGHSH and LQKENI. This chain's CDR3 is CASSLRTGGQGQPQHF. CDR3 nucleotides: TGTGCCAGCTCACTTCGCACAGGGGGCCAGGGGCAGCCCCAGCATTTT.

This clonotype was counted at least ten times. The chain uses TRBV7-2 and TRBJ1-2; D gene unclear. In germline, CDR1 is SGHTA, CDR2 FQGNSA. This CDR3 contains 16 residues. V gave up 6 bases and J gave up 4 bases, with 21 bases separating them. The CDR3 bases are TGTGCCAGCAGTCTTACTTCCACCCCACGGGGCTATGGCTACACCTTC. It encodes CASSLTSTPRGYGYTF.

This clonotype appeared many times. This chain uses TRBV6-2 or TRBV6-3 with TRBJ1-1; 7 positions agree with TRBD1. The V gene end was trimmed by 0 bases and the J gene end by 5 bases; junction bases not matched to a gene: 3. In germline, CDR1 is MNHEY, CDR2 SVGEGT. The CDR3 is 14 residues long. In nucleotides, the CDR3 is TGTGCCAGCAGTTACTCTAACAGGGGTACTGAAGCTTTCTTT. Protein: CASSYSNRGTEAFF.

This clonotype was observed a few times. This sequence joins TRBV3-1 and TRBJ2-3, with 8 bases fitting TRBD1. Germline V gene lookup returns CDR1 LGHDT and CDR2 YNNKEL (reference sequence). After removal of 1 base from V and 4 bases from J, the junction contained 1 base not matched to a gene. The CDR3 length is 14 residues. The CDR3 bases are TGTGCCAGCAGCCAAGGGACAGGGTCAGATACGCAGTATTTT. It yields the protein CASSQGTGSDTQYF.

This clonotype was counted a few times. V gene TRBV20-1 combines with J gene TRBJ2-7, with TRBD2 identical over 8 bases. The CDR3 is 17 residues long. The junction had 15 bases not matched to a gene; V was cut back by 2 bases and J by 3 bases. Germline V CDR1 and CDR2: DFQATT, SNEGSKA (reference sequence). As DNA, the CDR3 is TGCAGTGCTAGATCCCGCTATAGCGGGACTATCAACTACGAGCAGTACTTC. Translating it yields CSARSRYSGTINYEQYF.

The table lists this clonotype with a few counts. The chain joins TRBV4-1 to TRBJ2-3; 7 nucleotides agree with TRBD2. The germline gives CDR1 MGHRA, CDR2 YSYEKL. The CDR3 sequence is 16 residues long. The junction had 10 bases not matched to a gene; V was cut back by 5 bases and J by 2 bases. CDR3 in DNA: TGCGCCAGCAGCACGGTGGGGCGGGGGATCACAGATACGCAGTATTTT. This translates into CASSTVGRGITDTQYF.

V usage is TRBV20-1 and J usage is TRBJ1-5; 10 nucleotides agree with TRBD1. This CDR3 spans 17 amino acids. Germline lookup yields CDR1 DFQATT and CDR2 SNEGSKA (reference sequence). V lost 3 bases to trimming and J lost 7 bases; unmatched junction nucleotides: 15. The CDR3 protein is CSARKQDRGGNPQPQHF. In DNA, the CDR3 is TGCAGTGCTAGGAAACAGGACAGGGGGGGAAATCCCCAGCCCCAGCATTTT.

This clonotype has a count of ten or more. This chain links TRBV11-2 with TRBJ2-3; 12 bases match TRBD2. The CDR3 covers 18 residues. Germline loops: CDR1 SGHAT, CDR2 FQNNGV. Trimming took 2 bases from V and 6 from J; bases not matched to a gene: 12. The CDR3 region is CASSLILAGGRSGDTQYF. In DNA form, the CDR3 reads TGTGCCAGCAGCTTAATCCTAGCGGGGGGGCGTTCCGGTGATACGCAGTATTTT. The full variable domain, completed using reference TRBV11-2 and TRBJ2-3, is EAGVAQSPRYKIIEKRQSVAFWCNPISGHATLYWYQQILGQGPKLLIQFQNNGVVDDSQLPKDRFSAERLKGVDSTLKIQPAKLEDSAVYLCASSLILAGGRSGDTQYFGPGTRLTVL.

At least ten counts were recorded for this clonotype. The V call is TRBV20-1, the J call TRBJ2-7; D possibly matches TRBD1 or TRBD2 (5 bases each). The germline V gene has CDR1 DFQATT and CDR2 SNEGSKA (reference sequence). Trimming took off 6 bases at V and 3 bases at J, with 21 bases between the two ends. The CDR3 runs to 15 residues. Written as DNA, the CDR3 is TGCAGTGCAAAAAATGGGGACGGAGGATACTACGAGCAGTACTTC. This gives the protein CSAKNGDGGYYEQYF.

This clonotype was detected many times. V and J are TRBV2 and TRBJ2-1, with 9 bases fitting TRBD1. The CDR3 loop spans 12 amino acids. Per the germline V gene, CDR1 is SNHLY and CDR2 is FYNNEI. The junction had 2 bases not matched to a gene; V was cut back by 7 bases and J by 7 bases. The CDR3 reads CASKDRGNEQFF. CDR3 coding DNA: TGTGCCAGCAAGGACAGGGGTAATGAGCAGTTCTTC.

This clonotype was picked up a small number of times. The chain combines TRBV24-1 with TRBJ2-2, with 8 bases that match TRBD1. CDR3 length equals 15 residues. From germline, CDR1 is KGHDR and CDR2 SFDVKD. Trimming removed 4 bases from V and 7 bases from J; junction bases left unmatched: 7. This CDR3 is CATSEARGPDGELFF. The CDR3 DNA reads TGTGCCACCAGTGAGGCCAGGGGGCCGGACGGGGAGCTGTTTTTT.